This TCR beta chain appears in the sequencing data of a study of cytomegalovirus exposure and HLA in healthy donors. Across the whole study: There were about 85 million unique TCRs (from HLA-typed donors) in an early data release. The study, taken as a whole, reports: TCR beta chains associated with HLA were, in a later analysis, more clonally expanded than equally common others. Some segments of the V type, notably TRBV6-2 and TRBV6-3, were excluded as indistinguishable. Across HLA loci, a later analysis found differing TCR association rates, with DRB1 most and HLA-C fewest.

With respect to this clone: Its target is not known.

Germline CDR1 reads LGHNA; CDR2 reads YSLEER. V was pared by 3 bases and J by 6 bases, with 11 bases between. The CDR3 consists of 14 residues. The PCR contained 60 Vbeta and 13 Jbeta primers. TCRdb's table, derived via immunoSEQ multiplex PCR, lists solely in-frame clones and lacks some. This sample's table reports 60,000 to 75,000 clones. This TCR was sampled from a woman aged 30 to 39 in good health and CMV-seronegative. This chain uses TRBV4-3 with TRBJ2-2, with a tentative D call TRBD1 (5 bases). The sample taken for sequencing was PBMCs. CDR3 nucleotide sequence: TGCGCCAGCAGCCATGGGGCCAGGGCCGGGGAGCTGTTTTTT. Amino acid sequence: CASSHGARAGELFF.